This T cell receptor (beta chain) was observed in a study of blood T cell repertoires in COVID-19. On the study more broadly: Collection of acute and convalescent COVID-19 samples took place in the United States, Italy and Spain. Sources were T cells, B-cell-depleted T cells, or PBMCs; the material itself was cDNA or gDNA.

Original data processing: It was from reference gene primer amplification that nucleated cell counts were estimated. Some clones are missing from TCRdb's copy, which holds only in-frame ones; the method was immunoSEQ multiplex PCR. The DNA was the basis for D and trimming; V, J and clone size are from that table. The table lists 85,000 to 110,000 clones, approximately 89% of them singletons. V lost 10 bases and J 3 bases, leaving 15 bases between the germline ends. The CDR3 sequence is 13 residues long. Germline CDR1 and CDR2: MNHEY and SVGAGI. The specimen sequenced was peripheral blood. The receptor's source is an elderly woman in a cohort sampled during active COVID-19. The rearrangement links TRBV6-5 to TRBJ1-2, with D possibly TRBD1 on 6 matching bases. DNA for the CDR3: TGTGCCACACGGACAGTGATGGACTATGGCTACACCTTC. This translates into CATRTVMDYGYTF.